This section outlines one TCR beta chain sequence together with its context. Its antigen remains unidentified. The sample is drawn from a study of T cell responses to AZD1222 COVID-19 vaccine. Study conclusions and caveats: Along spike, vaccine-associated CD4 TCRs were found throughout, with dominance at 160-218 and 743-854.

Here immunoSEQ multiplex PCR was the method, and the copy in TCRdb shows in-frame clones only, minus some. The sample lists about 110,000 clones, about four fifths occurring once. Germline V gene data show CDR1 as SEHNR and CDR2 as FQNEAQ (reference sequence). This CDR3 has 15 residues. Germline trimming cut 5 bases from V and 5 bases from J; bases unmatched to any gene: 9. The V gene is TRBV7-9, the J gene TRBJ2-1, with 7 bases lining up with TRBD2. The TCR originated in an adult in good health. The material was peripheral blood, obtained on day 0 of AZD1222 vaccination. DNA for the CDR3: TGTGCCAGCAGCCTGACTAGCTTCATCAACAATGAGCAGTTCTTC. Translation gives CASSLTSFINNEQFF.